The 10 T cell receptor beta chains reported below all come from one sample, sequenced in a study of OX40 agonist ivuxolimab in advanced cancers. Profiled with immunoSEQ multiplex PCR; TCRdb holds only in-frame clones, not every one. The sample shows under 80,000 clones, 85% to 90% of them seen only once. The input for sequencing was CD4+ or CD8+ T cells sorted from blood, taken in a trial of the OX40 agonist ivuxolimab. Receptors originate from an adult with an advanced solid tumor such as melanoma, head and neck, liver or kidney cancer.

The CDR3 protein is CSAILTDTQYF. Here the CDR3 DNA reads TGCAGTGCCATCCTCACAGATACGCAGTATTTT. The J gene is TRBJ2-3, the V gene TRBV20-1; D is undetermined. This CDR3 contains 11 residues. Germline loops: CDR1 DFQATT, CDR2 SNEGSKA (reference sequence). With 6 bases removed from V and 2 bases from J, the gap between germline ends came to 6 bases.

CDR3 nucleotides: TGCGCCAGCAGTGAGTCGGGTCAGGGCCTGAACGAGCAGTACTTC. Translated: CASSESGQGLNEQYF. The chain couples TRBV10-1 to TRBJ2-7; TRBD1 is a possible D gene (5 bases). Germline values: CDR1 WNHNN, CDR2 SYGVQD (reference sequence). CDR3 length: 15 residues. The V and J ends lost 0 bases and 5 bases respectively, with 14 bases between them.

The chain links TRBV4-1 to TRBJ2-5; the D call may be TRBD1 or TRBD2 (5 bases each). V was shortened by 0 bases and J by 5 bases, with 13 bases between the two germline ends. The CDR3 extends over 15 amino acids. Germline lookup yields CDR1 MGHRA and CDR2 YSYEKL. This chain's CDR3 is CASSQDPGTGETQYF. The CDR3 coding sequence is TGCGCCAGCAGCCAAGATCCGGGGACGGGGGAGACCCAGTACTTC.

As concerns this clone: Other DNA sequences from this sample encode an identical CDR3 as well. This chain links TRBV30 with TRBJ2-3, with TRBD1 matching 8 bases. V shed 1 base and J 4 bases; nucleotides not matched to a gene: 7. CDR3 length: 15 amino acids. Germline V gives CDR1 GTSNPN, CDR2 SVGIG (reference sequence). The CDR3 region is CAWSGGQGGADTQYF. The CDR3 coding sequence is TGTGCCTGGAGTGGAGGACAGGGTGGGGCAGATACGCAGTATTTT.

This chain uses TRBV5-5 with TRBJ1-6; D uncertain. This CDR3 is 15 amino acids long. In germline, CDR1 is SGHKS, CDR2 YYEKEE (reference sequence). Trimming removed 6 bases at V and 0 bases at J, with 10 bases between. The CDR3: CASTTVSSYNSPLHF. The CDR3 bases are TGTGCCAGCACAACGGTCAGCTCCTATAATTCACCCCTCCACTTT.

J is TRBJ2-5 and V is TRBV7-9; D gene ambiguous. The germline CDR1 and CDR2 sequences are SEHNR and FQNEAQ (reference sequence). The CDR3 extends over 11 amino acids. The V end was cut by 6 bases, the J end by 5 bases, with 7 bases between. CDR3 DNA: TGTGCCAGCAGTCAAATCGAGACCCAGTACTTC. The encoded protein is CASSQIETQYF.

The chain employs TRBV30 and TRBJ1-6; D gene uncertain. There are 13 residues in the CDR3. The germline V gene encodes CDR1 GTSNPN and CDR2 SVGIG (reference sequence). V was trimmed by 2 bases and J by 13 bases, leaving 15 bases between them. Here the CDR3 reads CAWSSGNLLPLHF. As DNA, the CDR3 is TGTGCCTGGAGTTCCGGGAACCTCTTGCCCCTCCACTTT.

CDR3 sequence: CASSPTNRGGSQHF. The CDR3 region has the DNA TGTGCCAGCAGCCCAACCAACAGGGGTGGGTCCCAGCATTTT. The gene calls are TRBV5-5 and TRBJ1-5; 7 bases match TRBD1. From germline, CDR1 is SGHKS and CDR2 YYEKEE (reference sequence). The CDR3 is made up of 14 amino acids. The V segment lost 4 bases and the J segment 11 bases; nucleotides outside the gene matches: 12. Full variable domain (rest looked up from reference TRBV5-5 and TRBJ1-5): DAGVTQSPTHLIKTRGQQVTLRCSPISGHKSVSWYQQVLGQGPQFIFQYYEKEERGRGNFPDRFSARQFPNYSSELNVNALLLGDSALYLCASSPTNRGGSQHFGDGTRLSIL.

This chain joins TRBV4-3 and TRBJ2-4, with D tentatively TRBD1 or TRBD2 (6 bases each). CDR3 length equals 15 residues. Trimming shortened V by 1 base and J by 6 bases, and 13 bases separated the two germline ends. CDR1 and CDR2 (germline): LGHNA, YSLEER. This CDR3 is CASSQANEGGNIQYF. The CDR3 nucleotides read TGCGCCAGCAGCCAAGCCAATGAGGGGGGAAACATTCAGTACTTC.

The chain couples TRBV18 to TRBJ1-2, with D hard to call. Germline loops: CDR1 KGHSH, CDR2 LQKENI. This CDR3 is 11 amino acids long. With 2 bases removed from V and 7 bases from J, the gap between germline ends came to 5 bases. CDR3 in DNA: TGTGCCAGCTCACCAAGTTTTGGCTACACCTTC. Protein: CASSPSFGYTF.